This T cell receptor (beta chain) was documented in a study of T cell repertoires in cytomegalovirus infection. As for the study in general: An indication of both CMV infection and matching HLA type came from public TCR beta signatures. The study, taken as a whole, reports: Ex vivo responses were dominated by HLA-C-restricted CMV-specific TCR beta clonotypes. The cumulative frequency of public TCR beta families distinguished individuals who carried CMV together with the relevant HLA.

CDR3 size: 14 residues. CDR1 and CDR2 from the germline V gene are SGHTA and FQGTGA. With 4 bases clipped from V and 8 bases from J, the junction kept 10 bases outside the gene matches. Worth noting for this clonotype: Its antigen is not identified.

MiXCR, applied by TCRdb to the reads, yields one record per CDR3 protein. Here the sample spans about 530,000 distinct CDR3 sequences, approximately 25% being singletons. V and J are TRBV7-3 and TRBJ1-2, with 7 bases aligning to TRBD1. The sequencing input was PBMCs. The clonotype comes from a human donor in good health (CMV status not recorded). Some clones in this sample may be carry-over from other donors' samples. CDR3: CASSSLTGVNGYTF. CDR3 DNA: TGTGCCAGCAGCTCTTTAACAGGGGTTAACGGCTACACCTTC.